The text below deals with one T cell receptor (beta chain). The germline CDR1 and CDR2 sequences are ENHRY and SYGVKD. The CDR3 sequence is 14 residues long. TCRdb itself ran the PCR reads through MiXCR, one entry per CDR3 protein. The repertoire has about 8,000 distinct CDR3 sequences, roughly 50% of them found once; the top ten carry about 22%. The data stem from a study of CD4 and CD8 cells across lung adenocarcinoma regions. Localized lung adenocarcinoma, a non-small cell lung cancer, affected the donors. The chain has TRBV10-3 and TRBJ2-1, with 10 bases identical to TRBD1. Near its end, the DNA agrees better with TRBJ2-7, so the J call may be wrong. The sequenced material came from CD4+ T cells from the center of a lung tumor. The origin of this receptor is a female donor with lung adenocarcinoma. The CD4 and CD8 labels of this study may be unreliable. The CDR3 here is CAIAPGTGDYEQYF. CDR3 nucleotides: TGTGCCATCGCACCCGGGACAGGGGACTACGAGCAGTACTTC.